This is a list of T cell receptor beta chains from one sample in a study of T-cell reconstitution after alpha-beta-depleted transplantation in children. TCRdb redid the calling of the PCR reads with MiXCR, one entry per CDR3 protein. The data show about 400,000 distinct CDR3 sequences, over 20% seen once. Sequenced material: PBMCs from the stem cell graft donor, taken from the stem cell graft. These receptors were taken from a human donor who donated a stem cell graft to a child with acute myeloid leukemia. Both conserved end residues are part of each CDR3. The order of the fields is J gene, clone size, V gene, CDR3 length, D gene, CDR3 DNA, CDR3 protein. D genes are given only for firm matches. Not every row has a clone size; where given, it reads once, few, many or a size class.

>TRBJ1-2|few|TRBV29-1|13|-
TGCAGCGTCGACTCCGAGGGAGGCTATGGCTACACCTTC
CSVDSEGGYGYTF
>TRBJ2-1|few|TRBV12-3/TRBV12-4|16|TRBD2
TGTGCCAGCAGTTTAGCGACGGGAGGGCCGTGGAATGAGCAGTTCTTC
CASSLATGGPWNEQFF
>TRBJ2-7|few|TRBV18|11|-
TGTGCCAGCTCACACAACAGTTCCCCGCACTTC
CASSHNSSPHF
>TRBJ2-1|many|TRBV9|12|-
TGTGCCAGCAGCGTAGTAGGTGGTGAGCAGTTCTTC
CASSVVGGEQFF
>TRBJ2-3|few|TRBV20-1|16|-
TGCAGTGCTAGATTCCCGGGGGCTAGCCGCACAGATACGCAGTATTTT
CSARFPGASRTDTQYF
>TRBJ2-7|many|TRBV6-6|13|TRBD1
TGTGCCAGCAGTTATATAGGGGGCAACGAGCAGTACTTC
CASSYIGGNEQYF
>TRBJ2-3|many|TRBV20-1|14|TRBD2
TGCAGTTCCTCGACTAGCCGGGGAGCAGATACGCAGTATTTT
CSSSTSRGADTQYF
>TRBJ2-6|-|TRBV19|18|-
TGTGCCAGTAGTATTAACCCCGACGAGGGCAGTGGGGCCAACGTCCTGACTTTC
CASSINPDEGSGANVLTF
>TRBJ2-3|few|TRBV20-1|14|TRBD1
TGCAGTGCTCCGGGACAGGAGTGGACAGATACGCAGTATTTT
CSAPGQEWTDTQYF
>TRBJ2-1|few|TRBV2|15|TRBD1
TGTGCCAGCCCCAGGGCGACAGGGGGCCCAAATGAGCAGTTCTTC
CASPRATGGPNEQFF
>TRBJ2-3|-|TRBV20-1|17|-
TGCAGTGCTAGAGCGAGCGGGAAGGCAGGGGGCACAGATACGCAGTATTTT
CSARASGKAGGTDTQYF
>TRBJ2-1|few|TRBV4-2|15|-
TGTGCCAGCAGCTCTCAGGGGCCGACCTACAATGAGCAGTTCTTC
CASSSQGPTYNEQFF
>TRBJ2-7|-|TRBV18|16|-
TGTGCCAGCTCACCATACGAAGGGCGAGGGAGCCACGAGCAGTACTTC
CASSPYEGRGSHEQYF
>TRBJ1-1|many|TRBV29-1|14|-
TGCAGCGTAAAAAACCTCGGGGGGAGCACTGAAGCTTTCTTT
CSVKNLGGSTEAFF
>TRBJ1-2|-|TRBV6-5|16|-
TGTGCCAGCAGTTACACCGCGGACGGCACTAACTATGGCTACACCTTC
CASSYTADGTNYGYTF
>TRBJ2-7|many|TRBV29-1|14|-
TGCAGCGTTGAAAAGGGGCAGGGAACCTACGAGCAGTACTTC
CSVEKGQGTYEQYF
>TRBJ2-1|many|TRBV29-1|10|-
TGCAGCGTTTCGAGGGAGTTTCTGTTCTTC
CSVSREFLFF
>TRBJ2-1|few|TRBV5-1|16|TRBD2
TGCGCCAGCAGCGCGAGGGGACTAGCGGGAGACAATGAGCAGTTCTTC
CASSARGLAGDNEQFF
>TRBJ1-5|-|TRBV27|15|-
TGTGCCAGCAGTTCCCGGGACACGGTCAATCAGCCCCAGCATTTT
CASSSRDTVNQPQHF
>TRBJ2-5|few|TRBV29-1|14|TRBD1
TGCAGCGTTAGCCTCGGGACAGGGGAAGAGACCCAGTACTTC
CSVSLGTGEETQYF
>TRBJ2-7|many|TRBV24-1|14|TRBD2
TGTGCCACCAGTGACCAAGGGGAGGGCGGCGAGCAGTACTTC
CATSDQGEGGEQYF
>TRBJ2-2|many|TRBV12-3/TRBV12-4|14|-
TGTGCCAGCAGTTTCGGCCAGTTCACCGGGGAGCTGTTTTTT
CASSFGQFTGELFF
>TRBJ2-1|few|TRBV25-1|16|TRBD1
TGTGCCAGCAGTGAATCGGACAGGGGAGTCCACAATGAGCAGTTCTTC
CASSESDRGVHNEQFF
>TRBJ2-3|few|TRBV21-1|16|-
TGTGCCAGCAGCAAAGCGAACGGGGGTCTCACAGATACGCAGTATTTT
CASSKANGGLTDTQYF
>TRBJ2-7|-|TRBV12-3/TRBV12-4|14|-
TGTGCCAGCAGGGCTGCAGGGGGGTCCTACGAGCAGTACTTC
CASRAAGGSYEQYF
>TRBJ2-3|many|TRBV20-1|14|TRBD2
TGCAGTGCCCGTAGCGGGAGGGAGACAGATACGCAGTATTTT
CSARSGRETDTQYF
>TRBJ2-7|-|TRBV28|19|TRBD2
TGTGCCAGCAGCTTTGAGTCCGCCGGGACTAGCGGGAGGTTCGACGAGCAGTACTTC
CASSFESAGTSGRFDEQYF
>TRBJ2-5|-|TRBV25-1|11|-
TGTGCCAGCAGTGAATATGGGACCCAGTACTTC
CASSEYGTQYF
>TRBJ2-3|few|TRBV24-1|15|TRBD2
TGTGCCACCAGTGGAGCGGGGGAGAGGACAGATACGCAGTATTTT
CATSGAGERTDTQYF
>TRBJ2-7|few|TRBV29-1|15|-
TGCAGCGTTAAAAACCTTTCTAGCGACTCCTACGAGCAGTACTTC
CSVKNLSSDSYEQYF
>TRBJ2-5|many|TRBV20-1|15|TRBD2
TGCAGTGCTAGAGATCCAGCGGGAGGGGCAGAGACCCAGTACTTC
CSARDPAGGAETQYF
>TRBJ2-1|few|TRBV12-3/TRBV12-4|16|-
TGTGCCAGCAGCCGACCCGTAGGACCCTCCTACAATGAGCAGTTCTTC
CASSRPVGPSYNEQFF
>TRBJ2-5|few|TRBV20-1|13|TRBD2
TGCAGTGCTGAACGGACTAGCGGAGAGACCCAGTACTTC
CSAERTSGETQYF
>TRBJ2-1|-|TRBV4-2|15|-
TGTGCCAGCAGCCAAGGGGGACTGGGGGTTGGTGAGCAGTTCTTC
CASSQGGLGVGEQFF
>TRBJ2-4|-|TRBV11-2|18|TRBD2
TGTGCCAGCAGCTTAGTATCGACTAGCGGGAGGGCCGCAAACATTCAGTACTTC
CASSLVSTSGRAANIQYF
>TRBJ1-4|-|TRBV27|14|-
TGTGCCAGCAGTTTCGGGGGACCTAATGAAAAACTGTTTTTT
CASSFGGPNEKLFF
>TRBJ1-5|few|TRBV15|15|-
TGTGCCACCAGCTTCCCGCGGGTCGGCAATCAGCCCCAGCATTTT
CATSFPRVGNQPQHF
>TRBJ2-1|many|TRBV4-3|15|TRBD2
TGCGCCAGCAGCCAAGATTTGGGAAACGAGCGGGGGACTCATTTC
CASSQDLGNERGTHF
>TRBJ1-2|few|TRBV7-9|15|-
TGTGCCAGCAGCTTAGCAGGGTTCGCTAACTATGGCTACACCTTC
CASSLAGFANYGYTF
>TRBJ1-1|-|TRBV5-1|14|-
TGCGCCAGCAGCTTAAACAGGGAGGGCACTGAAGCTTTCTTT
CASSLNREGTEAFF
>TRBJ1-1|few|TRBV12-3/TRBV12-4|12|-
TGTGCCAGCAGTCCAGTGAACACTGAAGCTTTCTTT
CASSPVNTEAFF
>TRBJ2-5|-|TRBV25-1|19|TRBD2
TGTGCCAGCAGTGAAACAAGGGCTCGCAGCGGGAAAGGGTGGGAGACCCAGTACTTC
CASSETRARSGKGWETQYF
>TRBJ2-1|-|TRBV5-1|14|TRBD1
TGCGCCAGCAGCCTCAGGGGGTGGGACAATGAGCAGTTCTTC
CASSLRGWDNEQFF
>TRBJ2-5|-|TRBV29-1|14|-
TGCAGCGTAGGAGACTTCAACCTTCAAGAGACCCAGTACTTC
CSVGDFNLQETQYF
>TRBJ2-5|few|TRBV7-9|14|-
TGTGCCAGCAGCTTACCGGGAAGGGAAGAGACCCAGTACTTC
CASSLPGREETQYF
>TRBJ1-1|few|TRBV28|12|TRBD1
TGTGCCAGCAGCCGGGACAGCCTTGAAGCTTTCTTT
CASSRDSLEAFF
>TRBJ2-5|-|TRBV5-5|15|-
TGTGCCAGCAGCCGGGGAGGCGTGGGAAAAGAGACCCAGTACTTC
CASSRGGVGKETQYF
>TRBJ2-3|-|TRBV2|13|-
TGTGCCAGCAGTGACCAATACACAGATACGCAGTATTTT
CASSDQYTDTQYF
>TRBJ2-1|once|TRBV4-1|15|-
TGCGCCAGCAGCCGAAGCCCCGTTTCCTACAATGAGCAGTTCTTC
CASSRSPVSYNEQFF
>TRBJ2-3|few|TRBV25-1|17|TRBD2
TGTGCCAGCAGTGAGAGCGGGGCGGGAGGGCAGGCAGATACGCAGTATTTT
CASSESGAGGQADTQYF
>TRBJ2-2|-|TRBV6-1|16|TRBD2
TGTGCCAGCAGAACCTTAACTAGCGGGAGGCCCCAGGGGCTGTTTTTT
CASRTLTSGRPQGLFF
>TRBJ2-7|many|TRBV20-1|13|TRBD2
TGCAGTGCCCGGGAGGGTGGGACCTACGAGCAGTACTTC
CSAREGGTYEQYF
>TRBJ2-4|many|TRBV5-1|14|-
TGCGCCAGCAGCGCAGGGATGGGGAAAAACATTCAGTACTTC
CASSAGMGKNIQYF